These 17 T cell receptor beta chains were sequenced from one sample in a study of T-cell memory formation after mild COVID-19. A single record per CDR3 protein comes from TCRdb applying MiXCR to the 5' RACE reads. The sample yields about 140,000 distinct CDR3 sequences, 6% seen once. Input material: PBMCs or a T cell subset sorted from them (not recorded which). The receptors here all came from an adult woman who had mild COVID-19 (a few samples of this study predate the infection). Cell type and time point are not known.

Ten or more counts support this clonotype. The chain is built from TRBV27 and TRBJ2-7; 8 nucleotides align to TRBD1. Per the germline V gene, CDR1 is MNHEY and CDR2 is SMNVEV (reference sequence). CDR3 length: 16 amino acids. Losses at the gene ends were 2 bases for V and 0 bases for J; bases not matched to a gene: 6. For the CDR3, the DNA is TGTGCCAGCAGTTTACGGGGACAGGTCAGCTCCTACGAGCAGTACTTC. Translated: CASSLRGQVSSYEQYF.

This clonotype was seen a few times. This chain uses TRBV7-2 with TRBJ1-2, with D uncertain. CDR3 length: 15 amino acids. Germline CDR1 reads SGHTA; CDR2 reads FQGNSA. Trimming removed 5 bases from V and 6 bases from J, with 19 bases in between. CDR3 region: CASSPTTLRHHGYTF. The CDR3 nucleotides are TGTGCCAGCAGCCCAACGACCCTCAGGCACCATGGCTACACCTTC.

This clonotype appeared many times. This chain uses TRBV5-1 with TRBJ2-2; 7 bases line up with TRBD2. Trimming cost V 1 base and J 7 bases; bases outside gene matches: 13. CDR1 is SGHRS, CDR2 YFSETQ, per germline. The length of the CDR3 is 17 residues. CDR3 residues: CASSLSTRRESGGELFF. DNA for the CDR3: TGCGCCAGCAGCTTGTCTACTAGGCGGGAGTCAGGCGGGGAGCTGTTTTTT.

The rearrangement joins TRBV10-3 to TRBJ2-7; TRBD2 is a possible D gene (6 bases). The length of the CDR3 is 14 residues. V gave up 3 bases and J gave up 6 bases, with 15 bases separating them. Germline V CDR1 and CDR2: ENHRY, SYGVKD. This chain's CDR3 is CAISEPRAGGEQYF. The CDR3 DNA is TGTGCCATCAGTGAACCCAGGGCCGGGGGCGAGCAGTACTTC.

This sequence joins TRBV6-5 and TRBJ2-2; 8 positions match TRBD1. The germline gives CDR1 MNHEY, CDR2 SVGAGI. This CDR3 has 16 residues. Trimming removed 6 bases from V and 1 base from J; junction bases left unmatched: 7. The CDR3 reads CASREEGQVNTGELFF. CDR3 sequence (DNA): TGTGCCAGCAGGGAGGAGGGACAGGTGAACACCGGGGAGCTGTTTTTT.

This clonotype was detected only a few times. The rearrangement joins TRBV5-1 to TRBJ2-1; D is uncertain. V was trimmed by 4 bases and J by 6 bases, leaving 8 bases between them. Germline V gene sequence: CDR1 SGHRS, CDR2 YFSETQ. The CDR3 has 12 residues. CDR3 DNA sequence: TGCGCCAGCAGCCTAACGAGCAATGAGCAGTTCTTC. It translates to CASSLTSNEQFF. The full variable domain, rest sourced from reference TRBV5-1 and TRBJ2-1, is KAGVTQTPRYLIKTRGQQVTLSCSPISGHRSVSWYQQTPGQGLQFLFEYFSETQRNKGNFPGRFSGRQFSNSRSEMNVSTLELGDSALYLCASSLTSNEQFFGPGTRLTVL.

The CDR3 coding sequence is TGCGCCAGCAGCTCGATGATGAACACTGAAGCTTTCTTT. This translates into CASSSMMNTEAFF. The V and J genes are TRBV5-1 and TRBJ1-1, with D unresolved. V was trimmed by 3 bases and J by 0 bases, leaving 6 bases between them. This CDR3 comprises 13 residues. Germline V gives CDR1 SGHRS, CDR2 YFSETQ. Combining the CDR3 with reference TRBV5-1 and TRBJ1-1 gives the whole variable domain KAGVTQTPRYLIKTRGQQVTLSCSPISGHRSVSWYQQTPGQGLQFLFEYFSETQRNKGNFPGRFSGRQFSNSRSEMNVSTLELGDSALYLCASSSMMNTEAFFGQGTRLTVV.

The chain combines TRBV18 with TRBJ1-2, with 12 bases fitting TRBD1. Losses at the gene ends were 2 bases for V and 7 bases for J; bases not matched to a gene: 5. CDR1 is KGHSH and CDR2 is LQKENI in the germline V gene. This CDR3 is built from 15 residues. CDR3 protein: CASSPVGQGARGYTF. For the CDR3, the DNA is TGTGCCAGCTCACCAGTGGGACAGGGGGCTCGTGGCTACACCTTC.

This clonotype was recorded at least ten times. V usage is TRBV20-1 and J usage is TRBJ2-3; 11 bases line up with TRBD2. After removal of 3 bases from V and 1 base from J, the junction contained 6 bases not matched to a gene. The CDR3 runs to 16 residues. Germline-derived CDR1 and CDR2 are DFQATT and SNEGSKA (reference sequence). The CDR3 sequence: CSARVAGGLRTDTQYF. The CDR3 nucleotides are TGCAGTGCTAGGGTAGCGGGAGGGCTCCGCACAGATACGCAGTATTTT.

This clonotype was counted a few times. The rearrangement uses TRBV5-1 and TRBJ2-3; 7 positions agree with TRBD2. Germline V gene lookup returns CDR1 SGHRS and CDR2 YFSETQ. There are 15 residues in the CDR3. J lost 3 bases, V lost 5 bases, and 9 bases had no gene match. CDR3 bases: TGCGCCAGCAGAAAACGGGACTATTCGACAGATACGCAGTATTTT. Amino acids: CASRKRDYSTDTQYF.

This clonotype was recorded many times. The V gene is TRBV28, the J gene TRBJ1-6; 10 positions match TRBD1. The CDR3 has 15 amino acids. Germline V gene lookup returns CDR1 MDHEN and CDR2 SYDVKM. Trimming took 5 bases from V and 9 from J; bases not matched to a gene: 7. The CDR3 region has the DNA TGTGCCAGCAGTAGCTCCGGGACAGGGGTTTCACCCCTCCACTTT. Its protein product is CASSSSGTGVSPLHF.

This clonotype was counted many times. The CDR3 sequence: CASSAQAGGYYGYTF. DNA for the CDR3: TGTGCCAGCAGTGCCCAAGCAGGGGGTTACTATGGCTACACCTTC. The rearrangement joins TRBV7-9 to TRBJ1-2, with TRBD1 matching 7 bases. With V trimmed by 6 bases and J by 3 bases, 10 bases remained unmatched. Germline loops: CDR1 SEHNR, CDR2 FQNEAQ (reference sequence). The CDR3 totals 15 residues.

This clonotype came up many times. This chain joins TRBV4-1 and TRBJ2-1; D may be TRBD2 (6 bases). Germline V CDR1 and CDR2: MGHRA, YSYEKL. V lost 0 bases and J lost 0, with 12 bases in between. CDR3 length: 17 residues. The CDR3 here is CASSQELGGVSYNEQFF. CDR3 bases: TGCGCCAGCAGCCAAGAACTCGGCGGGGTCTCCTACAATGAGCAGTTCTTC.

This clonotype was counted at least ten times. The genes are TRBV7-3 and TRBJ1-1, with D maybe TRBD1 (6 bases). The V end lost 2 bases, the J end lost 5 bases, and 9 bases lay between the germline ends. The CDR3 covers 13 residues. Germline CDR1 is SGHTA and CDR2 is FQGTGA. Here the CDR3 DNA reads TGTGCCAGCAGCTTACTACAGGGTACTGAAGCTTTCTTT. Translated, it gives CASSLLQGTEAFF.

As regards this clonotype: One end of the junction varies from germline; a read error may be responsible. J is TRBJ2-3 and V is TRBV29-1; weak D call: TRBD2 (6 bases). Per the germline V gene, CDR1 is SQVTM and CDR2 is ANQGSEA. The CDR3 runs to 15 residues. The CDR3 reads CSAEPSGLPGDTQYF. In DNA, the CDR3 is TGCAGCGCTGAACCGAGCGGGCTCCCGGGGGATACGCAGTATTTT.

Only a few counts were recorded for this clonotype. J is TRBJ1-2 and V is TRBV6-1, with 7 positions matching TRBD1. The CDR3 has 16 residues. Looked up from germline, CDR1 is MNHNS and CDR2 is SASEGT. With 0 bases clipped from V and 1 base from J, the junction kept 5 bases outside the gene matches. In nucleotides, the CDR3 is TGTGCCAGCAGTGAAGCATATGGACAGGATAACTATGGCTACACCTTC. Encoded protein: CASSEAYGQDNYGYTF.

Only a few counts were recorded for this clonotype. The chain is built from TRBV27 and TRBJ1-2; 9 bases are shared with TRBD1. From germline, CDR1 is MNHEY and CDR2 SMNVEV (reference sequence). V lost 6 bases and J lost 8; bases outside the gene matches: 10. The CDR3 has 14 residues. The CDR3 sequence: CASRGTGKIEGYTF. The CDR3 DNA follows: TGTGCCAGCAGGGGGACAGGGAAAATAGAGGGCTACACCTTC.